This T cell receptor (beta chain) emerged from a study of blood T cell repertoires in COVID-19. As for the study in general: Samples came from the United States, Italy and Spain, spanning acute and convalescent COVID-19. The cDNA or gDNA used as material had been derived from T cells, B-cell-depleted T cells, or PBMCs.

The CDR3 length is 15 residues. Germline V gene data show CDR1 as LGHDT and CDR2 as YNNKEL (reference sequence). V was pared by 2 bases and J by 0 bases, with 8 bases between. Per the original methods: Reference gene primer amplification yielded estimated nucleated cell counts. The protocol was immunoSEQ multiplex PCR, while the TCRdb copy is restricted to in-frame clones and leaves out a portion. That table supplies the V and J calls and clone size; D and trimming were determined from the DNA. The sample yields some 250,000 clones, roughly 84% seen once. The chain links TRBV3-1 (or the pseudogene TRBV3-2) to TRBJ2-1; no definite D call. The material sequenced was peripheral blood. The TCR was taken from a man between 60 and 70 years old with acute or convalescent COVID-19. The CDR3 loop is CASSQFRSSYNEQFF. The CDR3 DNA is TGTGCCAGCAGCCAATTCCGGAGCTCCTACAATGAGCAGTTCTTC.